Following are 4 T cell receptor beta chains from one sample sequenced in a study of neurological immune-mediated disorders. TCRdb independently ran MiXCR on the 5' RACE reads; one entry per CDR3 protein. The sample carries around 26,000 distinct CDR3 sequences, about 3.5% recorded once. The source material was PBMCs. These receptors all come from a woman aged 30 to 39 with multiple sclerosis.

Sample share makes this clonotype medium-sized. The chain employs TRBV20-1 and TRBJ1-5, with D possibly being TRBD1 (6 bases). V lost 5 bases to trimming and J lost 5 bases, with 22 bases between them. The germline V gene has CDR1 DFQATT and CDR2 SNEGSKA (reference sequence). The CDR3 has 16 residues. The CDR3 here is CSAGSITGRQYQPQHF. CDR3 coding DNA: TGCAGTGCTGGATCGATCACAGGGAGGCAGTATCAGCCCCAGCATTTT.

The table lists this clonotype with a few counts. This clone may be a read error of a much larger clone one base away. J is TRBJ2-7 and V is TRBV5-1; TRBD2 agrees at 8 bases. CDR3 length equals 14 residues. V was pared by 7 bases and J by 2 bases, with 8 bases of the junction left unmatched. Germline CDR1 SGHRS, CDR2 YFSETQ. CDR3 region: CASRVSGSAYEQYF. The CDR3, as DNA: TGCGCCAGCCGGGTCAGCGGGAGTGCCTACGAGCAGTACTTC.

For this clonotype: A much bigger clone sits one base away, suggesting this may be a read error. The V gene is TRBV20-1, the J gene TRBJ2-6; tentatively, D is TRBD2 (6 bases). From germline, CDR1 is DFQATT and CDR2 SNEGSKA (reference sequence). This CDR3 contains 14 residues. CDR3 loop: CSASGGSGAKVLTF. The CDR3 DNA sequence: TGCAGTGCTAGTGGGGGGTCTGGGGCCAAAGTCCTGACTTTC.

V usage is TRBV9 and J usage is TRBJ2-2; D ambiguous. Germline assignment: CDR1 SGDLS and CDR2 YYNGEE. With 7 bases removed from V and 4 bases from J, the gap between germline ends came to 11 bases. The CDR3 is made up of 13 amino acids. CDR3 sequence (DNA): TGTGCCAGCGGGAAGGGCCCCACCGGGGAGCTGTTTTTT. Its protein is CASGKGPTGELFF.